Presented here are 19 T cell receptor beta chains from one specimen sequenced in a study of blood T cell repertoires in COVID-19. The table came from immunoSEQ multiplex PCR; TCRdb's copy has only in-frame clones and leaves some out. The sample yields about 20,000 clones, roughly 91% seen once. The sample comprised peripheral blood. These receptor sequences come from a woman aged 60-75 years with active COVID-19.

In this sample, this clone turned up a few times. V gene TRBV4-1 combines with J gene TRBJ1-5; tentatively, D is TRBD1 (5 bases). V was cut by 3 bases and J by 0 bases, with 9 bases left in between. The length of the CDR3 is 15 residues. Per the germline V gene, CDR1 is MGHRA and CDR2 is YSYEKL. CDR3 in amino acids: CASSQGRGSNQPQHF. CDR3 in DNA: TGCGCCAGCAGCCAGGGGCGGGGTAGCAATCAGCCCCAGCATTTT.

In DNA form, the CDR3 reads TGTGCCAGTACGGAGGGGTTGGCGCAGTATTTT. Protein product: CASTEGLAQYF. V gene TRBV19 combines with J gene TRBJ2-3; D perhaps matches TRBD2 (6 bases). Trimming took off 7 bases at V and 10 bases at J, with 12 bases between the two ends. Germline V gene sequence: CDR1 LNHDA, CDR2 SQIVND (reference sequence). CDR3 length: 11 amino acids.

This clone was observed a handful of times. The rearrangement links TRBV27 to TRBJ2-7; 9 bases map to TRBD2. The length of the CDR3 is 14 residues. Germline-derived CDR1 and CDR2 are MNHEY and SMNVEV (reference sequence). Trimming removed 2 bases from V and 6 bases from J; junction bases left unmatched: 5. This chain's CDR3 is CASSLAGGPSEQYF. CDR3 DNA: TGTGCCAGCAGTTTAGCGGGGGGGCCCTCCGAGCAGTACTTC.

The chain links TRBV19 to TRBJ1-1; 10 nucleotides line up with TRBD1. The V gene end was trimmed by 4 bases and the J gene end by 1 base; junction bases not matched to a gene: 9. The CDR3 contains 17 residues. The germline V gene encodes CDR1 LNHDA and CDR2 SQIVND (reference sequence). This CDR3 reads CASSRRPGTGANTEAFF. DNA of the CDR3: TGTGCCAGTAGTAGACGACCCGGGACAGGGGCGAACACTGAAGCTTTCTTT.

The chain recombines TRBV7-9 with TRBJ1-1, with D perhaps matching TRBD1 (5 bases). Trimming took off 2 bases at V and 0 bases at J, with 16 bases between the two ends. Germline V gives CDR1 SEHNR, CDR2 FQNEAQ (reference sequence). CDR3 length: 17 amino acids. The DNA for the CDR3 is TGTGCCAGCAGCTTAAGGGATCAGGGTTGGATGAACACTGAAGCTTTCTTT. It specifies CASSLRDQGWMNTEAFF. Looking up the rest from reference TRBV7-9 and TRBJ1-1 gives the full variable domain: DTGVSQNPRHKITKRGQNVTFRCDPISEHNRLYWYRQTLGQGPEFLTYFQNEAQLEKSRLLSDRFSAERPKGSFSTLEIQRTEQGDSAMYLCASSLRDQGWMNTEAFFGQGTRLTVV.

The chain joins TRBV5-3 to TRBJ1-5; 9 bases are shared with TRBD1. TRBV5-3 is classed as an ORF, of uncertain function. This CDR3 comprises 15 residues. V gave up 4 bases and J gave up 0 bases; unmatched junction bases: 2. This CDR3 is CARSADRGSNQPQHF. The CDR3 DNA reads as TGTGCCAGAAGCGCGGACAGGGGTAGCAATCAGCCCCAGCATTTT.

This clone was seen a handful of times. V usage is TRBV5-1 and J usage is TRBJ2-2; 8 bases map to TRBD2. Trimming removed 4 bases from V and 3 bases from J; junction bases left unmatched: 11. CDR3 length equals 17 residues. Germline CDR1 is SGHRS and CDR2 is YFSETQ. Here the CDR3 DNA reads TGCGCCAGCAGCAGCACACTAGCGGTTCCTCACACCGGGGAGCTGTTTTTT. Translated: CASSSTLAVPHTGELFF.

V usage is TRBV5-8 and J usage is TRBJ1-5; D uncertain. CDR1 SGHTS and CDR2 YDEGEE come from the germline V gene. The CDR3 extends over 14 amino acids. V shed 3 bases and J shed 3 bases, with 10 bases lying between them. The CDR3: CASSSLYYNQPQHF. Written as DNA, the CDR3 is TGTGCCAGCAGCTCGTTATATTACAATCAGCCCCAGCATTTT.

This clone appeared a few times. The CDR3 loop reads CAIGGEAGKRSTDTQYF. In DNA form, the CDR3 reads TGTGCCATCGGAGGGGAGGCAGGGAAGCGCAGCACAGATACGCAGTATTTT. The genes are TRBV10-3 and TRBJ2-3; weak D call: TRBD2 (6 bases). V shed 8 bases and J shed 0 bases, with 21 bases lying between them. Germline CDR1 and CDR2: ENHRY and SYGVKD. CDR3 length: 17 amino acids.

This clone was detected only a few times. The V gene is TRBV5-6, the J gene TRBJ1-1; D is unresolved. Germline values: CDR1 SGHDT, CDR2 YYEEEE. The CDR3 sequence is 15 residues long. Trimming left V 0 bases short and J 1 base short, with 10 bases between. CDR3 coding DNA: TGTGCCAGCAGCTTGGCCCGACTGCCGAACACTGAAGCTTTCTTT. Translated: CASSLARLPNTEAFF.

This clone was observed a handful of times. This chain links TRBV5-5 with TRBJ1-3; 9 bases are shared with TRBD1. In germline, CDR1 is SGHKS, CDR2 YYEKEE (reference sequence). V lost 0 bases, J lost 0 bases, and 7 bases stayed unmatched. CDR3 length equals 18 residues. CDR3 protein: CASSLAPGTGFSGNTIYF. Written as DNA, the CDR3 is TGTGCCAGCAGCTTGGCCCCGGGGACAGGGTTCTCTGGAAACACCATATATTTT.

The V and J genes are TRBV5-1 and TRBJ2-7, with a tentative D call TRBD1 (5 bases). Trimming removed 0 bases at V and 2 bases at J, with 9 bases between. The CDR3 contains 14 residues. Germline CDR1 reads SGHRS; CDR2 reads YFSETQ. The CDR3 region is CASSLEGAAYEQYF. The CDR3 nucleotides read TGCGCCAGCAGCTTGGAAGGGGCCGCCTACGAGCAGTACTTC.

This rearrangement joins TRBV9 to TRBJ1-3; D gene ambiguous. Germline V gene data show CDR1 as SGDLS and CDR2 as YYNGEE. This CDR3 region has 14 residues. V dropped 7 bases and J dropped 2 bases, with 13 bases sitting between them. CDR3 sequence (DNA): TGTGCCAGCGGAGGAGAGGGAGCTGGAAACACCATATATTTT. Protein sequence: CASGGEGAGNTIYF.

The gene calls are TRBV6-2 or TRBV6-3 and TRBJ2-1; maybe TRBD1 (6 bases). Germline V gives CDR1 MNHEY, CDR2 SVGEGT. This CDR3 spans 15 amino acids. With 2 bases removed from V and 9 bases from J, the gap between germline ends came to 17 bases. The CDR3 protein is CASSYMKRQAAEQFF. The CDR3 region has the DNA TGTGCCAGCAGTTACATGAAACGACAGGCGGCTGAGCAGTTCTTC.

The chain combines TRBV5-1 with TRBJ2-2; no clear D. With 3 bases removed from V and 0 bases from J, the gap between germline ends came to 6 bases. The CDR3 consists of 14 residues. The V gene's germline CDR1 is SGHRS and CDR2 YFSETQ. CDR3 sequence: CASSSVANTGELFF. The CDR3 nucleotides are TGCGCCAGCAGCTCGGTCGCGAACACCGGGGAGCTGTTTTTT.

This clone occurred once. The chain employs TRBV19 and TRBJ2-1, with 11 positions matching TRBD2. The germline gives CDR1 LNHDA, CDR2 SQIVND (reference sequence). The CDR3 has 16 residues. V was clipped by 5 bases and J by 6 bases; unmatched bases: 9. CDR3 in DNA: TGTGCCAGTAGTCCCAGCTCGACTAGCGGGGTCAATGAGCAGTTCTTC. Translating gives CASSPSSTSGVNEQFF.

This chain connects TRBV9 to TRBJ2-1; TRBD2 is a possible D gene (6 bases). CDR1 SGDLS and CDR2 YYNGEE come from the germline V gene. V lost 3 bases to trimming and J lost 12 bases, with 10 bases between them. CDR3 size: 11 residues. The CDR3 reads CASSAGTVQFF. Written as DNA, the CDR3 is TGTGCCAGCAGCGCCGGGACTGTGCAGTTCTTC.

This chain connects TRBV15 to TRBJ1-3; D is unresolved. Germline assignment: CDR1 LNHNV and CDR2 YYDKDF (reference sequence). Trimming took 1 base from V and 4 from J, leaving 5 bases between them. The CDR3 is made up of 13 amino acids. In DNA, the CDR3 is TGTGCCACCAGCAGAGGAGTCGGAAACACCATATATTTT. Its protein product is CATSRGVGNTIYF.

The chain combines TRBV2 with TRBJ1-2; D unresolved. Germline V lookup: CDR1 SNHLY, CDR2 FYNNEI. The CDR3 covers 13 residues. V shed 3 bases and J shed 2 bases, with 7 bases lying between them. This CDR3 is CASSDGSNYGYTF. The CDR3 DNA reads as TGTGCCAGCAGTGACGGGAGCAACTATGGCTACACCTTC.